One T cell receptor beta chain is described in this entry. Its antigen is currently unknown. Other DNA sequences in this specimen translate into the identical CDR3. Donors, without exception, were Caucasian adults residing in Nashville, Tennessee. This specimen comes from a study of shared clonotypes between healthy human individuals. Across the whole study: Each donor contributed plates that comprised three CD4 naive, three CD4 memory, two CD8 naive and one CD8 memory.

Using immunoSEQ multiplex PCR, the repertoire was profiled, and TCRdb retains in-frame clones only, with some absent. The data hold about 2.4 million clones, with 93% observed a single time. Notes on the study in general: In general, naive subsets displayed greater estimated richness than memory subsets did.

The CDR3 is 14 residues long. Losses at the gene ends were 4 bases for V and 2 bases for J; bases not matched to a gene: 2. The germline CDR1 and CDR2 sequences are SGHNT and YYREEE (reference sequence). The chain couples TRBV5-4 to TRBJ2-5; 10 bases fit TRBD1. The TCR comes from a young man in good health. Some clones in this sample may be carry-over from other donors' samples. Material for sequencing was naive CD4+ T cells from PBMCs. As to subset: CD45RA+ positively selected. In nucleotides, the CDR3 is TGTGCCAGCAGCCCGGGACAGGGGCAAGAGACCCAGTACTTC. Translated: CASSPGQGQETQYF.